The clone carrying this TCR beta chain was recorded once. The antigen is undetermined. The CDR3 is made up of 16 amino acids. Germline values: CDR1 SGHTS, CDR2 YDEGEE. Between the trimmed V and J ends, which lost 2 bases and 1 base, there was a span of 16 bases. The data originate from a study of T cell responses to AZD1222 COVID-19 vaccine. Study-wide context: Pooled in the analysis were second doses at about 4 or about 12 weeks.

General study points: The study found vaccine-associated CD4 TCRs spanning spike, dominant at 160-218 and 743-854. In a largely white British group with more females than males, clonal diversity was possibly underestimated.

TCRdb keeps only in-frame clones here, not all; method: immunoSEQ multiplex PCR. The sample lists around 140,000 clones, around 93% occurring once. Sequenced material: peripheral blood, taken on day 0 of AZD1222 vaccination. The rearrangement joins TRBV5-8 to TRBJ2-7; weak D call: TRBD1 (5 bases). This TCR was recovered from an adult in good health. The CDR3 nucleotides read TGTGCCAGCAGCTTCTTAGGGGCAGGAAGGTCCTACGAGCAGTACTTC. Translated, it gives CASSFLGAGRSYEQYF.